One sample yielded the 23 T cell receptor beta chains listed below, sequenced in a study of radiotherapy plus CTLA-4 blockade in lung cancer. Libraries were prepared by immunoSEQ multiplex PCR; TCRdb keeps only in-frame clonotypes and omits some of them. The profile covers fewer than 90,000 clones, with 75% to 90% appearing a single time and 0.82% taken by the ten largest. The sequencing here drew on peripheral blood, taken from a patient treated with radiotherapy plus ipilimumab. These receptors were collected from a human donor with non-small cell lung cancer who had stable disease on radiotherapy plus ipilimumab.

The chain uses TRBV11-2 and TRBJ2-7, with a possible D match to TRBD2 (5 bases). CDR3 length: 16 amino acids. Per germline, CDR1 SGHAT and CDR2 FQNNGV. The V end lost 5 bases, the J end lost 0 bases, and 17 bases lay between the germline ends. The DNA of the CDR3 is TGTGCCAGCAGCCCCGGATGGGAGCGTTTCTCCTACGAGCAGTACTTC. It yields the protein CASSPGWERFSYEQYF.

The chain couples TRBV27 to TRBJ1-2; D remains ambiguous. V was cut by 5 bases and J by 4 bases, with 8 bases left in between. This CDR3 has 12 amino acids. CDR1 and CDR2 from the germline V gene are MNHEY and SMNVEV (reference sequence). CDR3 nucleotides: TGTGCCAGCAGTAGCGGGAGCTATGGCTACACCTTC. It codes for CASSSGSYGYTF.

V gene TRBV6-5 combines with J gene TRBJ1-5, with D maybe TRBD1 (6 bases). CDR1 and CDR2 (germline): MNHEY, SVGAGI. V was shortened by 2 bases and J by 5 bases, with 10 bases between the two germline ends. CDR3 size: 14 residues. The DNA for the CDR3 is TGTGCCAGCAGTTACAGTACAGGGTATCAGCCCCAGCATTTT. Amino acids: CASSYSTGYQPQHF.

The chain links TRBV27 to TRBJ2-3; D call uncertain. Germline CDR1 is MNHEY and CDR2 is SMNVEV (reference sequence). The CDR3 is 12 residues long. Trimming cost V 6 bases and J 5 bases, with 9 bases left between them. This CDR3 is CASSESGDTQYF. CDR3 bases: TGTGCCAGCAGCGAGTCTGGAGATACGCAGTATTTT.

The gene calls are TRBV5-4 and TRBJ2-5, with 11 bases matching TRBD2. The junction had 5 bases not matched to a gene; V was cut back by 4 bases and J by 0 bases. The length of the CDR3 is 16 residues. The germline gives CDR1 SGHNT, CDR2 YYREEE (reference sequence). The CDR3 spells CASSVWTSGYQETQYF. CDR3 in DNA: TGTGCCAGCAGCGTATGGACTAGCGGGTACCAAGAGACCCAGTACTTC. The whole variable domain, filled in from reference TRBV5-4 and TRBJ2-5, reads ETGVTQSPTHLIKTRGQQVTLRCSSQSGHNTVSWYQQALGQGPQFIFQYYREEENGRGNFPPRFSGLQFPNYSSELNVNALELDDSALYLCASSVWTSGYQETQYFGPGTRLLVL.

CDR3 DNA: TGTGCCAGCAGCTTACCGGGGACAGCCTATGGCTACACCTTC. It translates to CASSLPGTAYGYTF. The chain joins TRBV7-9 to TRBJ1-2; 7 positions match TRBD1. The CDR3 is 14 residues long. V dropped 2 bases and J dropped 4; count of bases not matched to a gene: 4. The germline gives CDR1 SEHNR, CDR2 FQNEAQ (reference sequence).

This sequence joins TRBV5-4 and TRBJ2-7; TRBD1 aligns across 9 bases. The CDR3 totals 14 residues. CDR1 and CDR2 from the germline V gene are SGHNT and YYREEE (reference sequence). The J segment lost 4 bases and the V segment lost 0 bases, leaving 2 bases of the junction unmatched. The CDR3 nucleotides read TGTGCCAGCAGCTTGGACGGACAGGGGTACGAGCAGTACTTC. The encoded protein is CASSLDGQGYEQYF.

V usage is TRBV7-2 and J usage is TRBJ2-2, with a weak D call TRBD1 (6 bases). Germline-derived CDR1 and CDR2 are SGHTA and FQGNSA. The V end lost 4 bases, the J end lost 2 bases, and 17 bases lay between the germline ends. This CDR3 is built from 17 residues. CDR3 coding DNA: TGTGCCAGCAGCTCCTACCCCTCGGGACACAACACCGGGGAGCTGTTTTTT. This sequence encodes CASSSYPSGHNTGELFF.

This clone was counted only a few times. The chain couples TRBV5-1 to TRBJ1-6; D might be TRBD1 (5 bases). The CDR3 spans 16 residues. Germline CDR1 SGHRS, CDR2 YFSETQ. Trimming removed 2 bases from V and 9 bases from J, with 18 bases in between. For the CDR3, the DNA is TGCGCCAGCAGCTTTTCCGGGACGGAGGGTCGTTCACCCCTCCACTTT. This codes for CASSFSGTEGRSPLHF.

The J gene is TRBJ2-5, the V gene TRBV5-1, with 7 positions matching TRBD1. V trimming: 2 bases; J trimming: 7 bases; junction bases outside the gene matches: 2. This CDR3 is 12 amino acids long. The germline V gene has CDR1 SGHRS and CDR2 YFSETQ. The CDR3 region is CASSLGGGTQYF. The CDR3, as DNA: TGCGCCAGCAGCTTAGGGGGCGGGACCCAGTACTTC.

The chain uses TRBV27 and TRBJ2-1, with 9 bases matching TRBD2. The CDR3 consists of 16 residues. Unmatched junction bases numbered 6, after V lost 2 bases and J lost 4 bases. CDR1 is MNHEY, CDR2 SMNVEV, per germline (reference sequence). CDR3 protein: CASSLESGRIYNEQFF. CDR3 in DNA: TGTGCCAGCAGTTTAGAAAGCGGGAGGATATACAATGAGCAGTTCTTC.

The chain is built from TRBV7-2 and TRBJ2-4, with D maybe TRBD2 (6 bases). The CDR3 length is 14 residues. CDR1 SGHTA and CDR2 FQGNSA come from the germline V gene. Trimming removed 1 base at V and 4 bases at J, with 8 bases between. CDR3 region: CASSLVGGKNIQYF. The CDR3 DNA reads TGTGCCAGCAGCTTAGTTGGAGGGAAAAACATTCAGTACTTC. The whole variable domain, remainder taken from reference TRBV7-2 and TRBJ2-4, is GAGVSQSPSNKVTEKGKDVELRCDPISGHTALYWYRQSLGQGLEFLIYFQGNSAPDKSGLPSDRFSAERTGGSVSTLTIQRTQQEDSAVYLCASSLVGGKNIQYFGAGTRLSVL.

The chain combines TRBV6-4 with TRBJ2-5, with TRBD1 matching over 11 bases. Germline V gene sequence: CDR1 MRHNA, CDR2 SNTAGT. This CDR3 contains 15 residues. After removal of 6 bases from V and 5 bases from J, the junction contained 8 bases not matched to a gene. Written as DNA, the CDR3 is TGTGCCAGCAGCAAGGGACAGGGGGGACCGGAGACCCAGTACTTC. This gives the protein CASSKGQGGPETQYF.

The chain carries TRBV29-1 and TRBJ1-4; D is unresolved. The germline CDR1 and CDR2 sequences are SQVTM and ANQGSEA. V was pared by 3 bases and J by 0 bases, with 8 bases between. The CDR3 contains 14 residues. The CDR3 reads CSVDRPPTNEKLFF. In nucleotides, the CDR3 is TGCAGCGTTGACAGGCCCCCAACTAATGAAAAACTGTTTTTT.

This chain uses TRBV11-1 with TRBJ2-7, with 9 nucleotides matching TRBD2. Per the germline V gene, CDR1 is SGHAT and CDR2 is FQDESV (reference sequence). J was trimmed by 7 bases and V by 3 bases; bases with no gene match: 7. This CDR3 contains 14 residues. CDR3 DNA: TGTGCCAGCAGCTTCCTAGCGGGATCGGAGGAGCAGTACTTC. This sequence encodes CASSFLAGSEEQYF.

This clone was seen just once. The V gene is TRBV2, the J gene TRBJ2-7, with D possibly matching TRBD1 (5 bases). V shed 11 bases and J shed 1 base, with 9 bases lying between them. This CDR3 region has 11 residues. Germline V gene sequence: CDR1 SNHLY, CDR2 FYNNEI. The CDR3 sequence is CAYRNSYEQYF. CDR3 nucleotide sequence: TGTGCCTACAGGAATTCCTACGAGCAGTACTTC.

V and J are TRBV7-2 and TRBJ1-2; D is ambiguous. This CDR3 contains 13 residues. Trimming took off 5 bases at V and 10 bases at J, with 17 bases between the two ends. Germline CDR1 reads SGHTA; CDR2 reads FQGNSA. CDR3 in amino acids: CASSRGSQRDYTF. Here the CDR3 DNA reads TGTGCCAGCAGCCGAGGGAGTCAGAGAGACTACACCTTC.

The rearrangement joins TRBV9 to TRBJ1-3, with a weak D call TRBD1 (5 bases). Trimming shortened V by 4 bases and J by 0 bases, and 11 bases separated the two germline ends. This CDR3 is 15 amino acids long. Germline CDR1 SGDLS, CDR2 YYNGEE. As DNA, the CDR3 is TGTGCCAGCAGCCCGACAGTTACCTCTGGAAACACCATATATTTT. Translated: CASSPTVTSGNTIYF.

The count of this clone is one. The genes are TRBV27 and TRBJ2-3; the match to TRBD2 covers 8 bases. Germline V gives CDR1 MNHEY, CDR2 SMNVEV (reference sequence). The CDR3 runs 17 residues. J lost 10 bases, V lost 4 bases, and 19 bases had no gene match. CDR3 nucleotides: TGTGCCAGCAGTTCCCAGAGCGGGAGCCGTTCCAGATATGCGCAGTATTTT. This translates into CASSSQSGSRSRYAQYF.

J is TRBJ2-1 and V is TRBV30; 7 bases are shared with TRBD2. The CDR3 length is 11 residues. In germline, CDR1 is GTSNPN, CDR2 SVGIG (reference sequence). The V gene end was trimmed by 4 bases and the J gene end by 11 bases; junction bases not matched to a gene: 5. CDR3 in amino acids: CAWILSGQQFF. The CDR3 DNA sequence: TGTGCCTGGATTCTTAGCGGGCAGCAGTTCTTC.

The chain recombines TRBV27 with TRBJ2-2; 11 bases align to TRBD2. CDR3 size: 17 residues. Germline V gene sequence: CDR1 MNHEY, CDR2 SMNVEV (reference sequence). With V trimmed by 3 bases and J by 4 bases, 7 bases remained unmatched. The CDR3 DNA follows: TGTGCCAGCAGTTTCAGACTAGCGGGGTCCTTCACCGGGGAGCTGTTTTTT. Translation gives CASSFRLAGSFTGELFF.

The rearrangement links TRBV19 to TRBJ1-4; 10 bases fit TRBD1. Germline V CDR1 and CDR2: LNHDA, SQIVND (reference sequence). Trimming at V came to 6 bases and at J to 7 bases, leaving 8 bases not matched to a gene. The CDR3 is 15 residues long. The CDR3 is CASRLRRDRGEKLFF. CDR3 DNA sequence: TGTGCCAGTAGACTCCGCCGGGACAGGGGTGAAAAACTGTTTTTT.

The chain uses TRBV5-1 and TRBJ2-7; 7 bases match TRBD1. The germline gives CDR1 SGHRS, CDR2 YFSETQ. V shed 2 bases and J 3 bases; nucleotides not matched to a gene: 5. The CDR3 runs 14 residues. Here the CDR3 reads CASSFGTVIYEQYF. The DNA of the CDR3 is TGCGCCAGCAGCTTCGGGACAGTGATCTACGAGCAGTACTTC.